This T cell receptor beta chain was captured in a study of molecular identifiers for immune sequencing clone quantification. Study background: Replicates partitioned RNA from around 18,000 or 91,000 naive CD8 cells into five parts, sequencing four.

The V and J ends lost 2 bases and 2 bases respectively, with 10 bases between them. Germline assignment: CDR1 SGHNT and CDR2 YYREEE (reference sequence). The CDR3 runs to 14 residues. A single record per CDR3 protein comes from TCRdb applying MiXCR to the PCR reads. Here the sample spans hundreds of thousands of distinct CDR3 sequences, just under 20% being singletons. This clonotype came up many times. Source material: naive CD8+ T cells from blood, with Jurkat cell RNA spiked in. Sample subset: FACS-sorted CD8+CD4-CCR7+CD45RA+ naive T cells. This clonotype was obtained from a human donor in good health. Some libraries in this study had Jurkat cell RNA spiked in. The chain combines TRBV5-4 with TRBJ2-5; D remains ambiguous. Here the CDR3 reads CASSLPDSQETQYF. CDR3 coding DNA: TGTGCCAGCAGCTTACCGGATTCTCAAGAGACCCAGTACTTC.